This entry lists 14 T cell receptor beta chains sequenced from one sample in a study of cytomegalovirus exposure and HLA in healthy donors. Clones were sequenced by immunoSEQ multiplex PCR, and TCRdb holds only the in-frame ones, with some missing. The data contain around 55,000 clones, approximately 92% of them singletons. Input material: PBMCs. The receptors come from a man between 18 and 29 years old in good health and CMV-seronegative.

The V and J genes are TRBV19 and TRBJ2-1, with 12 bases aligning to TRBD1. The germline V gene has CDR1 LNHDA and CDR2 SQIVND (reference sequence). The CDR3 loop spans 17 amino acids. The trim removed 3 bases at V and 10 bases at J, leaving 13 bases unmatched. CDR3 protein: CASSIIQGTGGSGEQFF. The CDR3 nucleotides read TGTGCCAGTAGTATCATACAAGGGACAGGGGGCTCAGGCGAGCAGTTCTTC.

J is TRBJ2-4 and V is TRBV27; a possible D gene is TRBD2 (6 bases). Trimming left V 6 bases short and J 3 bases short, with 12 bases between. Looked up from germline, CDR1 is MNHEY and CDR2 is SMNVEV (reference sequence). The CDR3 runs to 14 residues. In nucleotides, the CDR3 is TGTGCCAGCAGCAAGTGGGGGGACAAAAACATTCAGTACTTC. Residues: CASSKWGDKNIQYF.

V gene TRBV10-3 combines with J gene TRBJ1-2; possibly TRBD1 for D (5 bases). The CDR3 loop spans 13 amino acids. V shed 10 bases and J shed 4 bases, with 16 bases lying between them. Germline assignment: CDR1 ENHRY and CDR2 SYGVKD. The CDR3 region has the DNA TGTGCCACCCAAGGGGCGGGAGGCTATGGCTACACCTTC. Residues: CATQGAGGYGYTF.

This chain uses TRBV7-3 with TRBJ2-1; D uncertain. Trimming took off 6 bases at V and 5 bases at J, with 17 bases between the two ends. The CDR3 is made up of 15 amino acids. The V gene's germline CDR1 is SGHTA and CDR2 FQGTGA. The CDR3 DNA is TGTGCCAGCAGTTCTTCTGGAGTCCCCCACAATGAGCAGTTCTTC. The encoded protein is CASSSSGVPHNEQFF.

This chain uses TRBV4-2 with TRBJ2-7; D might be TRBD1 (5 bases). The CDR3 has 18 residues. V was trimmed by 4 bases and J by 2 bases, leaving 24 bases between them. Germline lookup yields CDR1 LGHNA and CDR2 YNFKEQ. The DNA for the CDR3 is TGTGCCAGCAGCCGCATTGGGCAATCCGACAGCCTCCCCTACGAGCAGTACTTC. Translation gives CASSRIGQSDSLPYEQYF.

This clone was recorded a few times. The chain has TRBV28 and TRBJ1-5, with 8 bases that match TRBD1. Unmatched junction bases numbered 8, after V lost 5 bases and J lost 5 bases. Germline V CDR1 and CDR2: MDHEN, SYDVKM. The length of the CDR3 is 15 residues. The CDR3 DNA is TGTGCCAGCAGTCCTCAAGGACAGGGATATCAGCCCCAGCATTTT. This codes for CASSPQGQGYQPQHF.

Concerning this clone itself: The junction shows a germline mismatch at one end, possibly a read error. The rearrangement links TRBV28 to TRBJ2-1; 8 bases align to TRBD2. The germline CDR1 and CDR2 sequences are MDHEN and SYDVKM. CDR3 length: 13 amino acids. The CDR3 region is CARAGASGLGLVF. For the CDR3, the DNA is TGTGCCAGGGCTGGGGCTAGCGGGTTGGGTTTGGTCTTC.

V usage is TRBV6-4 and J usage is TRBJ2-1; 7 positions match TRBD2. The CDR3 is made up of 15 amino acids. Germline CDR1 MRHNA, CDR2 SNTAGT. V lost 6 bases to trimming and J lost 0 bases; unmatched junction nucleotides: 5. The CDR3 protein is CASSREAHSYNEQFF. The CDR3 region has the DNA TGTGCCAGCAGCCGGGAGGCCCACTCCTACAATGAGCAGTTCTTC.

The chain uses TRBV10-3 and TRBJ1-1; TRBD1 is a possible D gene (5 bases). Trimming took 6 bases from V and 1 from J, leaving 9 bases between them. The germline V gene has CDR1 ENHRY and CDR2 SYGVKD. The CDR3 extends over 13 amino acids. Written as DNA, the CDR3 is TGTGCCATCAGGGTCAGGGAGAACACTGAAGCTTTCTTT. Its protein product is CAIRVRENTEAFF.

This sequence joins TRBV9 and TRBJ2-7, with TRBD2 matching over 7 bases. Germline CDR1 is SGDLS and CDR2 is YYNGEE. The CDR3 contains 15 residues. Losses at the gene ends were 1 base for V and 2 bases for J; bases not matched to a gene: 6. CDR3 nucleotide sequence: TGTGCCAGCAGCGTATTGGGGGGGTGGACCTACGAGCAGTACTTC. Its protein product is CASSVLGGWTYEQYF. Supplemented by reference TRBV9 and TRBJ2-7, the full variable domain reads DSGVTQTPKHLITATGQRVTLRCSPRSGDLSVYWYQQSLDQGLQFLIQYYNGEERAKGNILERFSAQQFPDLHSELNLSSLELGDSALYFCASSVLGGWTYEQYFGPGTRLTVT.

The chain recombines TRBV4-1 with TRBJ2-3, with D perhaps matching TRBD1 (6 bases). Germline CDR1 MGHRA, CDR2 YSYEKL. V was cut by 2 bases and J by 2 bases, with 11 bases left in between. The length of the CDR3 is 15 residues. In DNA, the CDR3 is TGCGCCAGCAGCCAACCAGGACAGAACACAGATACGCAGTATTTT. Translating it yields CASSQPGQNTDTQYF.

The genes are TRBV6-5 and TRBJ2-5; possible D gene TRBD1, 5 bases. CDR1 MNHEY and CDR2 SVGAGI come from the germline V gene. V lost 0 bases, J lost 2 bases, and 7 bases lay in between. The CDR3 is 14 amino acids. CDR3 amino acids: CASSYSRQQETQYF. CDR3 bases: TGTGCCAGCAGTTACTCTCGACAGCAAGAGACCCAGTACTTC.

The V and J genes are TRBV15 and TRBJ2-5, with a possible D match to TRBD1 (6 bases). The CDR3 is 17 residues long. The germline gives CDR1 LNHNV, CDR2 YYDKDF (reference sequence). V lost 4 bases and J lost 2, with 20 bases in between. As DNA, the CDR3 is TGTGCCACCAGCACATCCCGGGACAAAAAAAAACAAGAGACCCAGTACTTC. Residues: CATSTSRDKKKQETQYF.

In DNA, the CDR3 is TGTGCCAGCAGTTACGGACTAGCGGGACCCCTTGACGAGCAGTTCTTC. This translates into CASSYGLAGPLDEQFF. The chain links TRBV6-5 to TRBJ2-1; 12 nucleotides align to TRBD2. This CDR3 has 16 residues. The V segment lost 2 bases and the J segment 10 bases; nucleotides outside the gene matches: 9. The germline V gene encodes CDR1 MNHEY and CDR2 SVGAGI.